A selection of T cell receptor beta chains follows, all from one sample in a study of response to subunit inactivated influenza vaccine. TCRdb ran MiXCR on the RT-PCR reads and lists one entry per CDR3 protein. The table records hundreds of thousands of distinct CDR3 sequences, less than 8% of them present only once. Here the sequenced sample was PBMCs from blood, taken around 25 months after vaccination. All receptors derive from a man aged 50 to 69 who received an inactivated influenza vaccine. Each CDR3 is given without its conserved first and last residue.

V	J	CDR3
TRBV2	TRBJ1-2	ASTQRTTGNDYGYT
TRBV9	TRBJ2-2	ASGPALGGPGELF
TRBV5-6	TRBJ2-7	ASSKTGDSYEQY
TRBV11-2	TRBJ1-2	ASSQLGRIYGYT
TRBV5-5	TRBJ2-4	ASSSDAAKNIQY
TRBV6-2/TRBV6-3	TRBJ1-5	AAPLPPGQGQPGSNQPQH
TRBV27	TRBJ2-1	ASSGGVGGSASYNEQF
TRBV12-3/TRBV12-4	TRBJ2-3	ASSSRGEPSTDTQY
TRBV4-3	TRBJ2-7	ASSRGTGANEQY
TRBV7-9	TRBJ2-1	ASAPRESYNEQF
TRBV6-5	TRBJ2-2	ASSYLGSANTGELF
TRBV10-3	TRBJ2-7	AISESGVTYEQY
TRBV27	TRBJ2-2	ASSLLGWKPGELF
TRBV6-1	TRBJ1-1	ASSVAGDATEAF
TRBV20-1	TRBJ1-6	SAREGVGPLH
TRBV4-3	TRBJ2-7	ASSQEYRPLRDGYSYEQY
TRBV12-3/TRBV12-4	TRBJ2-3	ASSLNGRNTQY
TRBV7-2	TRBJ2-1	AGGKRDYNEQF
TRBV5-1	TRBJ2-3	ASSLEDRVDTQY
TRBV5-6	TRBJ2-1	ASSLMGTEDYEQF
TRBV7-2	TRBJ1-3	ASSLASGATIY
TRBV10-3	TRBJ2-2	AIRTVDGRAWDTGELF
TRBV7-9	TRBJ2-3	ASSLSGAPSTDTQY
TRBV5-1	TRBJ1-4	ASSLASKGNEKLF
TRBV11-1	TRBJ2-3	ASSFGRSTDTQY
TRBV24-1	TRBJ2-5	ATSGTRGDQETQY
TRBV28	TRBJ2-7	ASQLWASGTYEQY
TRBV12-3/TRBV12-4	TRBJ2-5	ASSHTLETQY
TRBV28	TRBJ1-2	ASSLSRGGYYGYT
TRBV7-9	TRBJ2-1	ASSPRLAEFNEQF
TRBV10-1	TRBJ2-5	ATTSGQSGQETQY
TRBV7-8	TRBJ2-5	ASSLLGGEETQY
TRBV7-8	TRBJ1-4	ASSFGQGKEKLF
TRBV5-1	TRBJ1-1	ASSPRTLAEAF
TRBV7-6	TRBJ2-1	ASSLASFSGSNEQF
TRBV27	TRBJ2-3	ASSFRDRGERAGSTDTQY
TRBV20-1	TRBJ2-7	SASDLRTGFNEQY
TRBV20-1	TRBJ2-7	SARYRPGGYEQY
TRBV7-3	TRBJ2-1	ASSLIPLAGDGNEQF
TRBV5-1	TRBJ1-1	ASSFGGEGTEAF
TRBV11-1	TRBJ2-3	ASSGTLWSSSSPDTQY
TRBV9	TRBJ1-2	ASAAGLWDYGYT
TRBV6-6	TRBJ1-6	ASSYPTPSPLH
TRBV9	TRBJ1-1	ASSVDRTTEAF
TRBV3-1	TRBJ2-1	ASSQVPISQF
TRBV12-3/TRBV12-4	TRBJ2-3	ASSLGGLSTQY
TRBV4-2	TRBJ2-1	ASSQDNRGHNEQF
TRBV5-1	TRBJ2-7	ASSLGGTGYDEQY
TRBV20-1	TRBJ2-1	SARRAASGSDEQF
TRBV4-2	TRBJ2-7	ASSPEGFRNYEQY
TRBV5-1	TRBJ2-7	ASSLDDNSYEQY
TRBV29-1	TRBJ1-1	SVATGSGTEAF
TRBV18	TRBJ1-2	ASSPPDKNYGYT
TRBV4-2	TRBJ1-4	ASSRDSPPTNEKLF
TRBV5-6	TRBJ2-7	ASSRLGSEQY